Sequencing of this T cell receptor (beta chain) was carried out in a study of shared clonotypes between healthy human individuals. Study-wide background: Each donor contributed plates that comprised three CD4 naive, three CD4 memory, two CD8 naive and one CD8 memory.

For every subset, genomic DNA was evenly distributed across several immunoSEQ plates. The repertoire was sequenced with immunoSEQ multiplex PCR; TCRdb's copy has only in-frame clones and lacks some. The sample records some 240,000 clones, approximately 65% being singletons. All donors were healthy HIV-negative adults lacking recent acute infections or vaccinations. The specimen was memory CD4+ T cells sorted from blood. Subset here: CD45RA-negative fraction. The clonotype was recovered from a man under 40 in good health.

CDR3: CASSRTSGRVADTQYF. The CDR3 DNA follows: TGTGCCAGCAGCCGGACTAGCGGGAGGGTGGCAGATACGCAGTATTTT. This chain joins TRBV5-5 and TRBJ2-3; 15 bases are a match to TRBD2. V dropped 4 bases and J dropped 4; count of bases not matched to a gene: 4. This CDR3 spans 16 amino acids. Germline V gene data show CDR1 as SGHKS and CDR2 as YYEKEE (reference sequence).